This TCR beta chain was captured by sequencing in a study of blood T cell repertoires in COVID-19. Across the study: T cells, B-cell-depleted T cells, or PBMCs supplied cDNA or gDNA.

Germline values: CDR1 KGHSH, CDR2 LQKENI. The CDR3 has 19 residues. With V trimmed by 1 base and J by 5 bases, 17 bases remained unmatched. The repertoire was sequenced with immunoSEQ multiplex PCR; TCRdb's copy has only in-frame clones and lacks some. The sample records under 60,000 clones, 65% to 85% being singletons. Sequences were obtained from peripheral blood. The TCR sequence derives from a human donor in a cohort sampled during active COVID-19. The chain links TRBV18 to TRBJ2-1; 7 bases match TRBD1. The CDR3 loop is CASSPRILQGPLGHNEQFF. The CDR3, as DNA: TGTGCCAGCTCACCACGGATCCTACAGGGGCCGCTGGGCCACAATGAGCAGTTCTTC.